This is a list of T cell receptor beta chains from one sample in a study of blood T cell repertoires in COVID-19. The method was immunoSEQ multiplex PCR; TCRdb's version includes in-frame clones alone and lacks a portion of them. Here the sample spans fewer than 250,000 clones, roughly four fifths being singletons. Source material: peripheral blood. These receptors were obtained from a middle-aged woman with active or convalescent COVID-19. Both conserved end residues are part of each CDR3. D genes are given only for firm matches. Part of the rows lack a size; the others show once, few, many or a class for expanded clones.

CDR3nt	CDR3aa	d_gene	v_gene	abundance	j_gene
TGTGCCAGCAGCTTGCGCGGGGGGCGGGGTGAGCAGTTCTTC	CASSLRGGRGEQFF	TRBD2	TRBV5-4	.	TRBJ2-1
TGCGCCAGCAGGCGGGGTAGCGCGGTAGATACGCAGTATTTT	CASRRGSAVDTQYF	.	TRBV10-2	.	TRBJ2-3
TGTGCCAGCAGCCAGCACGGGGAGCCAGATACGCAGTATTTT	CASSQHGEPDTQYF	.	TRBV3-1/TRBV3-2	.	TRBJ2-3
TGTGCCAGCAGCAAGACAGCGACAACTAATGAAAAACTGTTTTTT	CASSKTATTNEKLFF	.	TRBV7-9	.	TRBJ1-4
TGTGCCAGCAGCTTTATAACAGGGCGGTTACAAGAGACCCAGTACTTC	CASSFITGRLQETQYF	.	TRBV5-6	.	TRBJ2-5
TGTGCCAGCAGTTTAGTGGGGGCGAAAGGCTACACCTTC	CASSLVGAKGYTF	.	TRBV28	.	TRBJ1-2
TGTGCCAGCAGTTTCGGACAACTACAAGAGACCCAGTACTTC	CASSFGQLQETQYF	.	TRBV7-9	.	TRBJ2-5
TGTGCCAGCAGCTTAGGCGGGGAACAGCCCCAGCATTTT	CASSLGGEQPQHF	.	TRBV11-2	few	TRBJ1-5
TGTGCCAGCAGCCCAGGTGGCATGAACACTGAAGCTTTCTTT	CASSPGGMNTEAFF	.	TRBV5-5	.	TRBJ1-1
TGTGCCAGAGGAGGGGGGACAGGGCCTGACTATGGCTACACCTTC	CARGGGTGPDYGYTF	TRBD1	TRBV6-5	.	TRBJ1-2
TGTGCCAGCAGGGGGCTAGCGGGAGGGCCGGAGACCCAGTACTTC	CASRGLAGGPETQYF	TRBD2	TRBV27	.	TRBJ2-5
TGTGCCACCAGTGATCTGACTAGCGGAGGGACCGGGGAGCTGTTTTTT	CATSDLTSGGTGELFF	TRBD2	TRBV24-1	few	TRBJ2-2
TGTGCCTGGAGAAGCGAGGGAGCAGAGCAGTACTTC	CAWRSEGAEQYF	.	TRBV30	.	TRBJ2-4
TGTGCCAGCTCCCTGCCGGGACAGGGCTCTATTCAGTACTTC	CASSLPGQGSIQYF	TRBD1	TRBV9	few	TRBJ2-4
TGTGCCAGCAGCGCCAAGGCTTATAGCGATGGCTACACCTTC	CASSAKAYSDGYTF	.	TRBV14	once	TRBJ1-2
TGTGCCAGCAGTCGACAGGGCTCTAACTATGGCTACACCTTC	CASSRQGSNYGYTF	TRBD1	TRBV6-5	.	TRBJ1-2
TGTGCCAGCAGACGACAGATGAACACTGAAGCTTTCTTT	CASRRQMNTEAFF	.	TRBV12-3/TRBV12-4	once	TRBJ1-1
TGTGCCAGCAGAGGGAGAGACAATGAGCAGTTCTTC	CASRGRDNEQFF	.	TRBV27	.	TRBJ2-1
TGCGCCAGCAGCTTCTGGCTTAGCACAGATACGCAGTATTTT	CASSFWLSTDTQYF	.	TRBV5-1	.	TRBJ2-3
TGTGCCAGCAGAGTAACTAGCGGCGGGGAGCTGTTTTTT	CASRVTSGGELFF	TRBD2	TRBV6-5	.	TRBJ2-2